These 28 T cell receptor beta chains were all obtained from the same sample, sequenced in a study of blood T cell repertoires in COVID-19. TCRdb keeps only in-frame clones here, not all; method: immunoSEQ multiplex PCR. This table holds 80,000 or so clones, 75% to 95% found once. Sequencing input: peripheral blood. These receptors originate from a woman aged 45-65 years in a cohort sampled during active COVID-19.

This sequence joins TRBV5-6 and TRBJ1-2; a possible D gene is TRBD1 (5 bases). This CDR3 contains 19 residues. V lost 4 bases, J lost 1 base, and 26 bases lay in between. CDR1 and CDR2 (germline): SGHDT, YYEEEE. In DNA, the CDR3 is TGTGCCAGCAGCCCCTTTTTAGTTGGGGCCCGAGACATTAACTATGGCTACACCTTC. Translation: CASSPFLVGARDINYGYTF.

The chain combines TRBV27 with TRBJ2-5; tentative D call: TRBD2 (5 bases). The germline V and J ends were trimmed by 3 bases and 7 bases, with 12 bases remaining between them. Germline V gene lookup returns CDR1 MNHEY and CDR2 SMNVEV (reference sequence). The CDR3 extends over 13 amino acids. The CDR3 DNA follows: TGTGCCAGCAGTTTTACCCTTCGGGGGACCCAGTACTTC. Its protein is CASSFTLRGTQYF.

The rearrangement uses TRBV5-1 and TRBJ2-7; D gene unclear. The germline V and J ends were trimmed by 0 bases and 1 base, with 8 bases remaining between them. This CDR3 has 14 residues. Germline loops: CDR1 SGHRS, CDR2 YFSETQ. CDR3 residues: CASSLDSTSYEQYF. CDR3 bases: TGCGCCAGCAGCTTGGACAGCACATCCTACGAGCAGTACTTC.

V usage is TRBV28 and J usage is TRBJ1-3, with 7 bases aligning to TRBD1. CDR1 MDHEN and CDR2 SYDVKM come from the germline V gene. The CDR3 covers 16 residues. V shed 4 bases and J 11 bases; nucleotides not matched to a gene: 17. CDR3 loop: CASSSGGDRGFFAIYF. DNA of the CDR3: TGTGCCAGCAGTTCCGGGGGGGACAGAGGCTTTTTCGCCATATATTTT.

The chain has TRBV19 and TRBJ2-7, with a possible D match to TRBD1 (6 bases). V lost 4 bases and J 2 bases, leaving 21 bases between the germline ends. Germline loops: CDR1 LNHDA, CDR2 SQIVND (reference sequence). The length of the CDR3 is 17 residues. The CDR3 here is CASSRSFGTRNAYEQYF. For the CDR3, the DNA is TGTGCCAGTAGTAGATCCTTTGGGACAAGGAATGCCTACGAGCAGTACTTC.

The count of this clone is one. This chain joins TRBV3-1 (or the pseudogene TRBV3-2) and TRBJ2-7; D remains ambiguous. V was shortened by 4 bases and J by 6 bases, with 13 bases between the two germline ends. This CDR3 has 13 amino acids. Germline V gene lookup returns CDR1 LGHDT and CDR2 YNNKEL (reference sequence). CDR3 bases: TGTGCCAGCAGCCGCCAAGGAGCCTTCGAGCAGTACTTC. Residues: CASSRQGAFEQYF.

This clone was seen a single time. Other DNA sequences of this sample code for an identical CDR3. This chain connects TRBV3-1 (or the pseudogene TRBV3-2) to TRBJ1-3; TRBD1 matches 7 bases. The CDR3 spans 15 residues. Trimming took 5 bases from V and 0 from J; bases not matched to a gene: 4. From germline, CDR1 is LGHDT and CDR2 YNNKEL (reference sequence). The CDR3 reads CASSYRQGSGNTIYF. In DNA form, the CDR3 reads TGTGCCAGCAGCTACAGACAGGGCTCTGGAAACACCATATATTTT.

The chain employs TRBV12-5 and TRBJ2-5; 9 bases agree with TRBD1. The CDR3 has 11 residues. J lost 10 bases, V lost 6 bases, and 3 bases had no gene match. Germline V gene data show CDR1 as LGHNT and CDR2 as FRNRAP. This CDR3 is CASGGGQGQYF. The CDR3, as DNA: TGTGCTAGTGGGGGGGGACAGGGCCAGTACTTC.

The chain recombines TRBV4-1 with TRBJ2-7; maybe TRBD1 (6 bases). This CDR3 is 13 amino acids long. Trimming pared 4 bases from V and 3 bases from J, leaving 10 bases between. Germline CDR1 and CDR2: MGHRA and YSYEKL. In nucleotides, the CDR3 is TGCGCCAGCAGCCGGGACATCAACTACGAGCAGTACTTC. Its translation is CASSRDINYEQYF.

V is TRBV2 and J is TRBJ2-7; D is ambiguous. Between the trimmed V and J ends, which lost 8 bases and 6 bases, there was a span of 11 bases. Germline-derived CDR1 and CDR2 are SNHLY and FYNNEI. This CDR3 comprises 11 residues. CDR3 in DNA: TGTGCCAGCCGGAGTTCAAGCGAGCAGTACTTC. It codes for CASRSSSEQYF.

The V and J genes are TRBV7-8 and TRBJ1-2, with 11 bases matching TRBD1. CDR1 is SGHVS, CDR2 FQNEAQ, per germline. The CDR3 is made up of 16 amino acids. The V segment lost 4 bases and the J segment 4 bases; nucleotides outside the gene matches: 8. The CDR3 sequence: CASSSRTGGSGYGYTF. Here the CDR3 DNA reads TGTGCCAGCAGCTCCCGGACAGGGGGCTCCGGCTATGGCTACACCTTC.

This sequence joins TRBV19 and TRBJ1-5, with 7 positions matching TRBD1. The CDR3 extends over 19 amino acids. Germline-derived CDR1 and CDR2 are LNHDA and SQIVND (reference sequence). V shed 4 bases, J shed 0 bases, and the junction held 15 bases outside the gene matches. The CDR3 region has the DNA TGTGCCAGTAGTAACCCGGTCGACAGGGCTTCCTATAGCAATCAGCCCCAGCATTTT. It translates to CASSNPVDRASYSNQPQHF.

This clone was seen a single time. The chain employs TRBV5-6 and TRBJ1-1; tentative D call: TRBD1 (6 bases). The germline V gene has CDR1 SGHDT and CDR2 YYEEEE. The CDR3 contains 14 residues. The germline V and J ends were trimmed by 5 bases and 5 bases, with 16 bases remaining between them. The CDR3 spells CASRNRAPRTEAFF. CDR3 nucleotides: TGTGCCAGCAGGAACAGGGCCCCGAGGACTGAAGCTTTCTTT.

The chain is built from TRBV25-1 and TRBJ2-7, with D maybe TRBD1 (5 bases). The CDR3 consists of 14 residues. CDR1 MGHDK and CDR2 SYGVNS come from the germline V gene. V lost 2 bases and J lost 7, with 15 bases in between. Here the CDR3 reads CASSETGSLSEQYF. CDR3 nucleotides: TGTGCCAGCAGTGAAACAGGCTCCCTAAGTGAGCAGTACTTC.

The V call is TRBV28, the J call TRBJ2-5; D perhaps matches TRBD1 (6 bases). Germline V gene data show CDR1 as MDHEN and CDR2 as SYDVKM. CDR3 size: 11 residues. V lost 5 bases, J lost 5 bases, and 6 bases lay in between. The CDR3 here is CASSDRETQYF. CDR3 nucleotides: TGTGCCAGCAGTGACAGGGAGACCCAGTACTTC.

This rearrangement joins TRBV10-2 to TRBJ2-7; 11 bases are a match to TRBD2. CDR1 is WSHSY, CDR2 SAAADI, per germline. J lost 2 bases, V lost 2 bases, and 2 bases had no gene match. The CDR3 loop spans 15 amino acids. The CDR3 sequence: CASSEASGGTYEQYF. Here the CDR3 DNA reads TGCGCCAGCAGTGAGGCTAGCGGGGGGACCTACGAGCAGTACTTC.

This clone was seen a single time. Here the CDR3 reads CASSSLRGNGYTF. CDR3 nucleotide sequence: TGTGCCAGCAGTTCGCTGAGAGGGAATGGCTACACCTTC. The chain employs TRBV12-3 or TRBV12-4 and TRBJ1-2, with D unresolved. CDR3 length: 13 residues. Trimming removed 4 bases at V and 6 bases at J, with 12 bases between.

The V gene is TRBV27, the J gene TRBJ2-7; the match to TRBD2 covers 14 bases. The germline CDR1 and CDR2 sequences are MNHEY and SMNVEV (reference sequence). The trim removed 2 bases at V and 3 bases at J, leaving 3 bases unmatched. The CDR3 covers 16 residues. The CDR3 reads CASSLHGTSGSYEQYF. In DNA form, the CDR3 reads TGTGCCAGCAGTTTACACGGGACTAGCGGGAGCTACGAGCAGTACTTC.

This chain links TRBV11-2 with TRBJ1-5, with D possibly TRBD1 on 5 matching bases. CDR1 and CDR2 (germline): SGHAT, FQNNGV. The CDR3 covers 15 residues. Trimming took off 3 bases at V and 6 bases at J, with 15 bases between the two ends. CDR3 loop: CASSFQGVTGQPQHF. In DNA form, the CDR3 reads TGTGCCAGCAGCTTTCAAGGGGTTACGGGTCAGCCCCAGCATTTT.

This chain joins TRBV29-1 and TRBJ2-3; 7 positions match TRBD1. CDR1 is SQVTM, CDR2 ANQGSEA, per germline. CDR3 length: 14 amino acids. V lost 4 bases and J lost 4; bases outside the gene matches: 8. The CDR3, as DNA: TGCAGCGTTGGGTTACAGGGGATCCCAGATACGCAGTATTTT. It translates to CSVGLQGIPDTQYF.

This chain joins TRBV7-3 and TRBJ1-1; D is possibly TRBD1 (5 bases). Germline CDR1 reads SGHTA; CDR2 reads FQGTGA. The CDR3 runs 13 residues. V was clipped by 5 bases and J by 0 bases, with 7 bases between them. CDR3 in amino acids: CASSTQVNTEAFF. The CDR3 DNA reads TGTGCCAGCAGCACACAGGTGAACACTGAAGCTTTCTTT.

The chain employs TRBV2 and TRBJ2-1; D not resolved. Germline lookup yields CDR1 SNHLY and CDR2 FYNNEI. This CDR3 has 14 amino acids. Trimming shortened V by 10 bases and J by 0 bases, and 13 bases separated the two germline ends. CDR3 DNA: TGTGCCAACAGCACGTGGAGCTCCTACAATGAGCAGTTCTTC. The encoded protein is CANSTWSSYNEQFF.

This chain joins TRBV4-1 and TRBJ1-5, with D possibly TRBD1 on 6 matching bases. This CDR3 is 16 amino acids long. V was trimmed by 0 bases and J by 1 base, leaving 10 bases between them. Per the germline V gene, CDR1 is MGHRA and CDR2 is YSYEKL. CDR3 sequence: CASSQEGQGSNQPQHF. CDR3 nucleotide sequence: TGCGCCAGCAGCCAAGAGGGGCAGGGGAGCAATCAGCCCCAGCATTTT.

The CDR3 region has the DNA TGTGCCAGCAGCCAAGATCGTGGCGGATACGAGCAGTACTTC. Amino acids: CASSQDRGGYEQYF. V gene TRBV3-1 (or the pseudogene TRBV3-2) combines with J gene TRBJ2-7; D unresolved. Germline V gene data show CDR1 as LGHDT and CDR2 as YNNKEL (reference sequence). Trimming took off 0 bases at V and 4 bases at J, with 10 bases between the two ends. The CDR3 extends over 14 amino acids.

This sequence joins TRBV5-1 and TRBJ2-3, with 11 bases matching TRBD1. The V gene end was trimmed by 4 bases and the J gene end by 12 bases; junction bases not matched to a gene: 7. This CDR3 region has 13 residues. CDR1 and CDR2 (germline): SGHRS, YFSETQ. In DNA form, the CDR3 reads TGCGCCAGCAGCCCGGGGACAGGGGGGCGTCAGTATTTT. It codes for CASSPGTGGRQYF.

This chain uses TRBV4-2 with TRBJ1-6; tentative D call: TRBD1 (6 bases). V shed 2 bases and J shed 7 bases, with 12 bases lying between them. Germline V gene sequence: CDR1 LGHNA, CDR2 YNFKEQ. The CDR3 extends over 15 amino acids. CDR3 in amino acids: CASSQLDSWNSPLHF. CDR3 bases: TGTGCCAGCAGCCAATTGGACAGCTGGAATTCACCCCTCCACTTT.

The chain has TRBV4-1 and TRBJ2-7; the D gene is possibly TRBD2 (5 bases). V was trimmed by 3 bases and J by 3 bases, leaving 12 bases between them. The CDR3 is made up of 14 amino acids. CDR1 is MGHRA and CDR2 is YSYEKL in the germline V gene. The CDR3 reads CASSQRTTSYEQYF. The CDR3 DNA reads TGCGCCAGCAGCCAGCGAACCACTAGCTACGAGCAGTACTTC.

This chain joins TRBV28 and TRBJ2-7; 10 bases line up with TRBD2. This CDR3 has 15 residues. After removal of 2 bases from V and 1 base from J, the junction contained 2 bases not matched to a gene. Germline CDR1 MDHEN, CDR2 SYDVKM. The CDR3 region is CASSLRTSGSYEQYF. CDR3 bases: TGTGCCAGCAGTTTAAGGACTAGCGGATCCTACGAGCAGTACTTC.